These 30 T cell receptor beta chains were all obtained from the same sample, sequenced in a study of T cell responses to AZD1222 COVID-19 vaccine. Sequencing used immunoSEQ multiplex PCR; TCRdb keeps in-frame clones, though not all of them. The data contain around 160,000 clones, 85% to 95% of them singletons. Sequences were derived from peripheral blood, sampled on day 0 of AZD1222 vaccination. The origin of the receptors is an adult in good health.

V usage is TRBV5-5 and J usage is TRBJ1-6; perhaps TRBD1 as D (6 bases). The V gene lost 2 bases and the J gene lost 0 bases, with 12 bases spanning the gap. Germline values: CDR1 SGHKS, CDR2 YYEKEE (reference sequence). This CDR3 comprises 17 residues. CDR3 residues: CASSFYQGSSYNSPLHF. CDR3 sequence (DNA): TGTGCCAGCAGCTTTTATCAGGGGAGCTCCTATAATTCACCCCTCCACTTT. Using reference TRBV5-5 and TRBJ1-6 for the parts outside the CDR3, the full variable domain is DAGVTQSPTHLIKTRGQQVTLRCSPISGHKSVSWYQQVLGQGPQFIFQYYEKEERGRGNFPDRFSARQFPNYSSELNVNALLLGDSALYLCASSFYQGSSYNSPLHFGNGTRLTVT.

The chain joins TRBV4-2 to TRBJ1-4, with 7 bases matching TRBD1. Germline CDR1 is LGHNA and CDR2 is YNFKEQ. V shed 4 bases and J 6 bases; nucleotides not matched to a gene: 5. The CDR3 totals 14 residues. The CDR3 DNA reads TGTGCCAGCAGCCCGGGAGGGACAGATGAAAAACTGTTTTTT. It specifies CASSPGGTDEKLFF.

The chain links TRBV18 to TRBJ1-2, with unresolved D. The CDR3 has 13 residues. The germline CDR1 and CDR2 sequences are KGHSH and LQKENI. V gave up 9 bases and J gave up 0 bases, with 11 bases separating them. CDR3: CASRQAPNYGYTF. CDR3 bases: TGTGCCAGTAGGCAGGCTCCTAACTATGGCTACACCTTC.

DNA of the CDR3: TGTGCCAGCAGCTTGGTTGGACACCTCCAAGAGACCCAGTACTTC. Encoded protein: CASSLVGHLQETQYF. V gene TRBV13 combines with J gene TRBJ2-5; a weak D match, TRBD1 (5 bases). The CDR3 runs 15 residues. Per the germline V gene, CDR1 is PRHDT and CDR2 is FYEKMQ (reference sequence). Trimming took 3 bases from V and 1 from J, leaving 12 bases between them.

CDR3 amino acids: CASSSSGGAWDTQYF. DNA of the CDR3: TGTGCCAGCAGCTCGAGCGGGGGGGCATGGGATACGCAGTATTTT. This rearrangement joins TRBV9 to TRBJ2-3, with 10 bases identical to TRBD2. This CDR3 contains 15 residues. CDR1 is SGDLS and CDR2 is YYNGEE in the germline V gene. V lost 4 bases, J lost 6 bases, and 8 bases stayed unmatched. Using reference TRBV9 and TRBJ2-3 for the parts outside the CDR3, the full variable domain is DSGVTQTPKHLITATGQRVTLRCSPRSGDLSVYWYQQSLDQGLQFLIQYYNGEERAKGNILERFSAQQFPDLHSELNLSSLELGDSALYFCASSSSGGAWDTQYFGPGTRLTVL.

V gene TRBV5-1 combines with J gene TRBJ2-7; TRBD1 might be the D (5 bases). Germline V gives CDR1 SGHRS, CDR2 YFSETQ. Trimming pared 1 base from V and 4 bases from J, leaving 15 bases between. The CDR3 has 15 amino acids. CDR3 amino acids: CASSLSQGGLYEQYF. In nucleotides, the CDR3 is TGCGCCAGCAGCTTGTCGCAGGGTGGATTGTACGAGCAGTACTTC.

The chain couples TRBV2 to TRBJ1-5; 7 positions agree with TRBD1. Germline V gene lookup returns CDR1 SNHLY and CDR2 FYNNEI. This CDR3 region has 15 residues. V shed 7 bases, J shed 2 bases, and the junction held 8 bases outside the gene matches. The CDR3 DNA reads TGTGCCAGCAAGATGGTTGGACAGGGCAATCAGCCCCAGCATTTT. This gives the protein CASKMVGQGNQPQHF.

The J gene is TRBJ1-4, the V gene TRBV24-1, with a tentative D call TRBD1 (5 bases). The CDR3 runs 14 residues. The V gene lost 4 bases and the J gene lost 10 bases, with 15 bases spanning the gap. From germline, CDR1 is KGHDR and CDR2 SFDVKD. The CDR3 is CATSDPKAGGKLFF. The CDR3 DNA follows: TGTGCCACCAGTGACCCCAAGGCGGGGGGAAAACTGTTTTTT.

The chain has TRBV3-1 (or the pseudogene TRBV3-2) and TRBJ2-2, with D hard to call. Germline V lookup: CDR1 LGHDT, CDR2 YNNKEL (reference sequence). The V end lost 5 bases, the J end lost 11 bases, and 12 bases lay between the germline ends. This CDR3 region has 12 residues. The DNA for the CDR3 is TGTGCCAGCAGCTACAGCGAGCGCGAGCTGTTTTTT. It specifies CASSYSERELFF.

The CDR3 loop reads CASILGSGNTQYF. In nucleotides, the CDR3 is TGTGCCAGCATTCTGGGATCCGGAAATACGCAGTATTTT. The gene calls are TRBV2 and TRBJ2-3; D remains ambiguous. The germline V gene has CDR1 SNHLY and CDR2 FYNNEI. The CDR3 totals 13 residues. Trimming took off 7 bases at V and 7 bases at J, with 15 bases between the two ends.

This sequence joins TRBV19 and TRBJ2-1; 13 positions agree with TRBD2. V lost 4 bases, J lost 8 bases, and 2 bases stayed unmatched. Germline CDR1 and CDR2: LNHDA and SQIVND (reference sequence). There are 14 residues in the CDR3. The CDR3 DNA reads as TGTGCCAGTAGTAGAGGACTAGCGGGGGATGAGCAGTTCTTC. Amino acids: CASSRGLAGDEQFF.

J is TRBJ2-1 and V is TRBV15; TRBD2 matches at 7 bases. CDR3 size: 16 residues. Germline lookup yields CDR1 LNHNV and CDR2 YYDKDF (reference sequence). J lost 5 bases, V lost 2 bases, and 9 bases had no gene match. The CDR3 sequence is CATSRPPSGADNEQFF. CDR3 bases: TGTGCCACCAGCAGACCCCCTAGCGGAGCCGACAATGAGCAGTTCTTC.

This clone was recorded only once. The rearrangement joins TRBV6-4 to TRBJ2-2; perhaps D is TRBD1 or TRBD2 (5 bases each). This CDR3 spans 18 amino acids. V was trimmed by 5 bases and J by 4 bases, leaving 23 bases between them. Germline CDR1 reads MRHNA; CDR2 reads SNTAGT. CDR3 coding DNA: TGTGCCAGCAGTCCTTCACTTCGGGGCCCGGCACCCACCGGGGAGCTGTTTTTT. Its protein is CASSPSLRGPAPTGELFF.

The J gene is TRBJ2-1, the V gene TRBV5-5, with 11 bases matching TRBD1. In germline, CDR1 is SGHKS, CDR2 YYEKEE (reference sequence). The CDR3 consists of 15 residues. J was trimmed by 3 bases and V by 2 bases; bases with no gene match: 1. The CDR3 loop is CASSLGTGGYNEQFF. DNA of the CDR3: TGTGCCAGCAGCTTAGGGACAGGGGGCTACAATGAGCAGTTCTTC.

The CDR3 spells CASSLGVGGAKGYTF. The CDR3 DNA follows: TGTGCCAGCAGTTTAGGTGTTGGGGGCGCAAAAGGCTACACCTTC. V is TRBV28 and J is TRBJ1-2; TRBD1 might be the D (6 bases). This CDR3 has 15 residues. Trimming pared 2 bases from V and 8 bases from J, leaving 18 bases between. Germline V gives CDR1 MDHEN, CDR2 SYDVKM.

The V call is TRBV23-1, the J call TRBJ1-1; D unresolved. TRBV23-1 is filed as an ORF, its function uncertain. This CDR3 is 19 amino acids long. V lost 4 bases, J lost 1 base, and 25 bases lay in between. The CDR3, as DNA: TGCGCCAGCAGTCTGGTGGCTAACCGGGCCCCGACGCCGAACACTGAAGCTTTCTTT. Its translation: CASSLVANRAPTPNTEAFF.

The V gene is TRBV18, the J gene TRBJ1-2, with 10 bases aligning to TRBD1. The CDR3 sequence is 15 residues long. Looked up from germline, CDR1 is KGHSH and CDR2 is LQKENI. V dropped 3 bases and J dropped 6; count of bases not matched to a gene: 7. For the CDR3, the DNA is TGTGCCAGCTCACCTCTGGGACAGGGGACCCATGGCTACACCTTC. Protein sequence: CASSPLGQGTHGYTF.

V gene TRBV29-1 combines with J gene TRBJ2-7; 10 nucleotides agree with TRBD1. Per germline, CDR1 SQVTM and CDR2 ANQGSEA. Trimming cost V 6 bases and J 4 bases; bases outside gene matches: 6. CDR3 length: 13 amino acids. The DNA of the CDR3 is TGCAGCGTAGGGACAGGGGCGAGGTACGAGCAGTACTTC. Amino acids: CSVGTGARYEQYF.

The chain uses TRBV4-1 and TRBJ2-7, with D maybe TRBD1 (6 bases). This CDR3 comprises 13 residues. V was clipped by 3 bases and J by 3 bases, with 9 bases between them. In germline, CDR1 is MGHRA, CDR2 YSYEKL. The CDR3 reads CASSQGASYEQYF. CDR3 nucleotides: TGCGCCAGCAGCCAGGGGGCGAGCTACGAGCAGTACTTC.

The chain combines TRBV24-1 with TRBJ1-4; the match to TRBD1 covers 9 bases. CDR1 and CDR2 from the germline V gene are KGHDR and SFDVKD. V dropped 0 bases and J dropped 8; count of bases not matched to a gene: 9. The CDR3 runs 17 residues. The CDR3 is CATSDLGSDRGIEKLFF. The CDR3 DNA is TGTGCCACCAGTGATTTGGGATCGGACAGGGGTATCGAAAAACTGTTTTTT.

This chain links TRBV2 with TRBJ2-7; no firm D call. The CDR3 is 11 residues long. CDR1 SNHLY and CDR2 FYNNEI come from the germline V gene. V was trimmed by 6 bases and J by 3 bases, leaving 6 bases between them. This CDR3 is CASRLNYEQYF. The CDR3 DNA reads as TGTGCCAGCAGACTTAACTACGAGCAGTACTTC.

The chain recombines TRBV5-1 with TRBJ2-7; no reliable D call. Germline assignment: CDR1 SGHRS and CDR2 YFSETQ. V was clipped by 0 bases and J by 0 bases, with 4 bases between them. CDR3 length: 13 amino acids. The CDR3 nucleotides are TGCGCCAGCAGCTTGGGTTCCTCCTACGAGCAGTACTTC. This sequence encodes CASSLGSSYEQYF.

CDR3 protein: CASSQYYGYTF. For the CDR3, the DNA is TGTGCCAGCAGCCAATACTATGGCTACACCTTC. The rearrangement joins TRBV3-1 (or the pseudogene TRBV3-2) to TRBJ1-2; D is uncertain. V dropped 2 bases and J dropped 3 bases, with 1 base sitting between them. The germline V gene encodes CDR1 LGHDT and CDR2 YNNKEL (reference sequence). The CDR3 consists of 11 residues.

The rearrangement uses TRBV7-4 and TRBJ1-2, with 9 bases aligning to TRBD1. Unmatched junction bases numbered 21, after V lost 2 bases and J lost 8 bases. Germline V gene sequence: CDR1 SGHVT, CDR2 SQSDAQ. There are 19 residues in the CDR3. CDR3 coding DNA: TGTGCCAGCAGCTTACTCCTAGGACAGGGGAGTATATTCGAAATCGGCTACACCTTC. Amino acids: CASSLLLGQGSIFEIGYTF.

DNA of the CDR3: TGTGCCAGCAGTTTAGGGGGGTCAGATACGCAGTATTTT. Protein product: CASSLGGSDTQYF. V and J are TRBV12-3 or TRBV12-4 and TRBJ2-3; TRBD1 or TRBD2 may be the D gene (5 bases each). Trimming took 1 base from V and 4 from J, leaving 6 bases between them. CDR3 length: 13 amino acids.

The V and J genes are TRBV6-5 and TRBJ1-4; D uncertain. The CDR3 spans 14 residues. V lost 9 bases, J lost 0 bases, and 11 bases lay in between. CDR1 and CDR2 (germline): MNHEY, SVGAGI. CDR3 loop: CASTRASTNEKLFF. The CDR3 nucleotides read TGTGCCAGTACTCGGGCATCAACTAATGAAAAACTGTTTTTT.

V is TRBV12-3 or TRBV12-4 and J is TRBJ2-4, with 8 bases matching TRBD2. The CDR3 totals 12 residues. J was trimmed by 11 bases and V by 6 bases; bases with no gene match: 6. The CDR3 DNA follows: TGTGCCAGCAGGGGACTAGTTGGTGTTCAGTACTTC. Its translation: CASRGLVGVQYF.

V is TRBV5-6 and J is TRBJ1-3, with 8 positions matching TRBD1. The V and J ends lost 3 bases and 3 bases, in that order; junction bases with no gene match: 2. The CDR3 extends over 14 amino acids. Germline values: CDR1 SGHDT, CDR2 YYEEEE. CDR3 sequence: CASSYDRGGNTIYF. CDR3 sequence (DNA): TGTGCCAGCAGCTACGACAGGGGTGGAAACACCATATATTTT.

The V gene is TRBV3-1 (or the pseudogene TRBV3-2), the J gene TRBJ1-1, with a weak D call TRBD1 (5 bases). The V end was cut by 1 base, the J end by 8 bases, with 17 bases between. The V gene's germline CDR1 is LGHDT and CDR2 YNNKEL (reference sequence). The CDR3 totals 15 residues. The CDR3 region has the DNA TGTGCCAGCAGCCAAGCAGTCGGGGGTGTTACCGAAGCTTTCTTT. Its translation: CASSQAVGGVTEAFF.

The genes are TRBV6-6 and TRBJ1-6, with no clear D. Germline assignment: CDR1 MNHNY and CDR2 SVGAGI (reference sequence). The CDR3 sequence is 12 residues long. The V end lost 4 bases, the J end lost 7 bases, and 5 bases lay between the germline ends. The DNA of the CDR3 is TGTGCCAGCAGTTCCCTAAATTCACCCCTCCACTTT. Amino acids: CASSSLNSPLHF.